This T cell receptor beta chain was sequenced during a study of early T cells in non-severe SARS-CoV-2 infection. TCRdb recomputed calls from the 5' RACE reads with MiXCR, one row per CDR3 protein. The sample has approximately 70,000 distinct CDR3 sequences, roughly an eighth seen once; the top ten hold roughly 5.2%. This clonotype has at least ten counts. The V gene's germline CDR1 is SGHDN and CDR2 FVKESK. Trimming cost V 2 bases and J 3 bases, with 22 bases left between them. The CDR3 covers 18 residues. What was sequenced was whole blood. This receptor was obtained from an adult who was a healthcare worker with PCR-confirmed SARS-CoV-2 infection or an uninfected control (not recorded which). The chain has TRBV14 and TRBJ1-2; D is perhaps TRBD1 (6 bases). The CDR3 DNA reads TGTGCCAGCAGCCAAATACAGGGTGCAACGGCGTCAGACTATGGCTACACCTTC. It codes for CASSQIQGATASDYGYTF. Combining the CDR3 with reference TRBV14 and TRBJ1-2 gives the whole variable domain EAGVTQFPSHSVIEKGQTVTLRCDPISGHDNLYWYRRVMGKEIKFLLHFVKESKQDESGMPNNRFLAERTGGTYSTLKVQPAELEDSGVYFCASSQIQGATASDYGYTFGSGTRLTVV.